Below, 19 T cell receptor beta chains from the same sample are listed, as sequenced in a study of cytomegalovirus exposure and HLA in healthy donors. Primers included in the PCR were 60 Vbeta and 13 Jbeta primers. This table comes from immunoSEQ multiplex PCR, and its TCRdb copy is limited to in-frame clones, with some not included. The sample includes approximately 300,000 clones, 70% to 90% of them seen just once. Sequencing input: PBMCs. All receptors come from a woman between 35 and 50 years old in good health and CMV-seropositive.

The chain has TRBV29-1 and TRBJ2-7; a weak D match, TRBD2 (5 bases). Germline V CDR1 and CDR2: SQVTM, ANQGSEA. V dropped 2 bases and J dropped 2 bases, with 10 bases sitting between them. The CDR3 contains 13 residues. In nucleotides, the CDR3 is TGCAGCGTTGAAACTACGGGGACCTACGAGCAGTACTTC. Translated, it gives CSVETTGTYEQYF.

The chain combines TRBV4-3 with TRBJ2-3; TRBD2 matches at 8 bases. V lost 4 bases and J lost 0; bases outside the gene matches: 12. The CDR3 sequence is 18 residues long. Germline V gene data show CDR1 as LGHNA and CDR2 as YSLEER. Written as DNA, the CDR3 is TGCGCCAGCAGCCGCAACCCGGGGGGGAGTGCGAGCACAGATACGCAGTATTTT. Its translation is CASSRNPGGSASTDTQYF.

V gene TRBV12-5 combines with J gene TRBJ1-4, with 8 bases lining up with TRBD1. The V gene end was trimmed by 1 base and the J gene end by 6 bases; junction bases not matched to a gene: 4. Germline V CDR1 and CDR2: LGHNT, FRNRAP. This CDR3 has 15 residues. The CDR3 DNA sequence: TGTGCTAGTGGTTTGGGTCCAGGGGGCGATGAAAAACTGTTTTTT. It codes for CASGLGPGGDEKLFF.

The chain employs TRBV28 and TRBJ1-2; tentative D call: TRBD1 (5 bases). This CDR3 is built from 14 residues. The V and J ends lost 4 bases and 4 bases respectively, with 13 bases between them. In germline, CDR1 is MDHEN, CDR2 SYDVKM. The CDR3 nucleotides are TGTGCCAGCAGTTCTCCGACAGACTTCTATGGCTACACCTTC. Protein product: CASSSPTDFYGYTF.

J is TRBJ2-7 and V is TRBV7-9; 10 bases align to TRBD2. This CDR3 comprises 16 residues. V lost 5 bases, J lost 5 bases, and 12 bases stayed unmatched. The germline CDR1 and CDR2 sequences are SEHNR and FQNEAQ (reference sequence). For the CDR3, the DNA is TGTGCCAGCAGCCCCCTAGGAGCGGGAGGGCCCCACGAGCAGTACTTC. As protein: CASSPLGAGGPHEQYF.

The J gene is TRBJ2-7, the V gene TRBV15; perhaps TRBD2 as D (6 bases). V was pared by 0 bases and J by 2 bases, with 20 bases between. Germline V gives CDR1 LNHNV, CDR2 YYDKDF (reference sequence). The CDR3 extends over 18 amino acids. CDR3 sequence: CATSREWTRLAPTYEQYF. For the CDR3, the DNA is TGTGCCACCAGCAGAGAGTGGACTCGGCTAGCGCCGACCTACGAGCAGTACTTC.

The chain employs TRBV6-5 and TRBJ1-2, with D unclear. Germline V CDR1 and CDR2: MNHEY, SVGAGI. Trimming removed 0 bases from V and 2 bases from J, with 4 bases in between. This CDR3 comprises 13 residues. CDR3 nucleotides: TGTGCCAGCAGTTACTCTCCAAACTATGGCTACACCTTC. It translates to CASSYSPNYGYTF.

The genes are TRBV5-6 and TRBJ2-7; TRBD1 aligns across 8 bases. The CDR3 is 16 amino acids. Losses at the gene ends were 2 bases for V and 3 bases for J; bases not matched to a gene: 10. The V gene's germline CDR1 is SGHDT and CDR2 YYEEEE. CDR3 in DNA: TGTGCCAGCAGCTTACTAGACAGGGGAAAAGGCTACGAGCAGTACTTC. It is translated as CASSLLDRGKGYEQYF.

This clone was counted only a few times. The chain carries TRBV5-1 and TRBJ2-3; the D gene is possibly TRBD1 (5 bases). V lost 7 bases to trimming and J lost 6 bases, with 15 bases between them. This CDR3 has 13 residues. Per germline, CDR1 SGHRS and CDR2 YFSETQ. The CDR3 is CASSGASSDTQYF. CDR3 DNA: TGCGCCAGCTCTGGGGCCTCTTCGGATACGCAGTATTTT.

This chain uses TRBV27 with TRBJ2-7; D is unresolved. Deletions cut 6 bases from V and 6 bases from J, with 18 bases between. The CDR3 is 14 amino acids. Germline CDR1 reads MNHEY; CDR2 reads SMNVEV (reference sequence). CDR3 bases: TGTGCCAGCAGAACCGGGTCCCAACGTTCCGAGCAGTACTTC. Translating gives CASRTGSQRSEQYF.

CDR3 loop: CASSPRLAERQDTQYF. The CDR3 coding sequence is TGTGCCAGCTCACCAAGACTAGCGGAACGCCAGGATACGCAGTATTTT. The J gene is TRBJ2-3, the V gene TRBV18; 9 bases line up with TRBD2. V trimming: 2 bases; J trimming: 6 bases; junction bases outside the gene matches: 9. Germline-derived CDR1 and CDR2 are KGHSH and LQKENI. This CDR3 has 16 amino acids.

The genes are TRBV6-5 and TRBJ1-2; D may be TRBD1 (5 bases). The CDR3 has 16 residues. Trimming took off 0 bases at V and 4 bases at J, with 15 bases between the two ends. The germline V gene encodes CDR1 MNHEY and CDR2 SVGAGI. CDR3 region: CASSYSMRGDGYGYTF. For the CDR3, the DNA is TGTGCCAGCAGTTACTCCATGCGGGGGGACGGCTATGGCTACACCTTC.

The CDR3: CASSLKGVITEAFF. The CDR3 DNA is TGTGCCAGCAGCTTGAAGGGGGTAATCACTGAAGCTTTCTTT. This chain links TRBV5-6 with TRBJ1-1, with a tentative D call TRBD1 (6 bases). V lost 1 base to trimming and J lost 4 bases, with 11 bases between them. This CDR3 is built from 14 residues. Germline CDR1 and CDR2: SGHDT and YYEEEE.

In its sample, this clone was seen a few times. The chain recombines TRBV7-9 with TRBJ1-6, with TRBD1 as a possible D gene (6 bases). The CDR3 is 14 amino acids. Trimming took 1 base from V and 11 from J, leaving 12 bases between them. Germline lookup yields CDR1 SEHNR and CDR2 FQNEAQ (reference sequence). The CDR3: CASSLVQGPTPLHF. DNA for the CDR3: TGTGCCAGCAGCTTAGTACAGGGCCCAACACCCCTCCACTTT.

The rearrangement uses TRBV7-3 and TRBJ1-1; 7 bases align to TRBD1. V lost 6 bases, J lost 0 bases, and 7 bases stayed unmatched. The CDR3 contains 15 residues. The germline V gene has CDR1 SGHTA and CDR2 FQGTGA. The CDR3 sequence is CASRRDSKMNTEAFF. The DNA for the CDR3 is TGTGCCAGCAGAAGGGACAGTAAGATGAACACTGAAGCTTTCTTT.

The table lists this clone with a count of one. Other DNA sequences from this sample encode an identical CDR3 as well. The CDR3 loop is CASSIGGQRNTEAFF. The DNA of the CDR3 is TGTGCCAGTAGTATAGGGGGACAGCGAAACACTGAAGCTTTCTTT. The chain combines TRBV19 with TRBJ1-1, with TRBD1 matching over 7 bases. The CDR3 consists of 15 residues. J was trimmed by 2 bases and V by 1 base; bases with no gene match: 4. Germline V gene lookup returns CDR1 LNHDA and CDR2 SQIVND (reference sequence).

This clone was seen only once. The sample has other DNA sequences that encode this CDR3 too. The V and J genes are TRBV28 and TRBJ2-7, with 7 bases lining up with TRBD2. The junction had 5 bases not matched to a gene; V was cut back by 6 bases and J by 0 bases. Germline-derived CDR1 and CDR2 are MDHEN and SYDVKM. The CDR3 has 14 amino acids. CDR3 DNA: TGTGCCAGCAGAGCTAGCGGTCCCTCCTACGAGCAGTACTTC. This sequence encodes CASRASGPSYEQYF. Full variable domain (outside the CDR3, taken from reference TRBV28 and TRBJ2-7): DVKVTQSSRYLVKRTGEKVFLECVQDMDHENMFWYRQDPGLGLRLIYFSYDVKMKEKGDIPEGYSVSREKKERFSLILESASTNQTSMYLCASRASGPSYEQYFGPGTRLTVT.

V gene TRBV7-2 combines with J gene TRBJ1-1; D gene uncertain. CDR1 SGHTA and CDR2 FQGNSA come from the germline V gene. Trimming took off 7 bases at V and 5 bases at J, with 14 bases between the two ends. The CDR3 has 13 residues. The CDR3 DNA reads TGTGCCAGCACCAGACTTCTCGGGACTGAAGCTTTCTTT. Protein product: CASTRLLGTEAFF.

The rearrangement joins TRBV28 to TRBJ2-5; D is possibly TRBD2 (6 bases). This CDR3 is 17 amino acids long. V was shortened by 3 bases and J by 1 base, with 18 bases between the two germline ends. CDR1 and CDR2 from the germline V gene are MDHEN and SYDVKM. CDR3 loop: CASSFRTQGLLQETQYF. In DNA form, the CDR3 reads TGTGCCAGCAGTTTCCGTACCCAGGGACTCCTCCAAGAGACCCAGTACTTC.